These 10 T cell receptor beta chains originate from one sample sequenced in a study of cytomegalovirus exposure and HLA in healthy donors. Some clones are missing from TCRdb's copy, which holds only in-frame ones; the method was immunoSEQ multiplex PCR. Among 100,000 to 150,000 clones listed, roughly 89% were seen once. The specimen sequenced was PBMCs. These receptors all come from a woman between 18 and 29 years old in good health and CMV-seronegative.

This clone was seen a handful of times. This chain connects TRBV19 to TRBJ2-7; 10 bases align to TRBD2. The CDR3 is 14 residues long. The V and J ends lost 7 bases and 7 bases, in that order; junction bases with no gene match: 10. Germline V lookup: CDR1 LNHDA, CDR2 SQIVND (reference sequence). CDR3 protein: CASNLGLARQEQYF. The CDR3 DNA follows: TGTGCCAGTAACCTGGGACTAGCGAGGCAAGAGCAGTACTTC.

The chain joins TRBV5-1 to TRBJ1-2; TRBD1 is a possible D gene (5 bases). Trimming left V 4 bases short and J 0 bases short, with 13 bases between. Germline V gene data show CDR1 as SGHRS and CDR2 as YFSETQ. CDR3 length: 15 amino acids. The CDR3 sequence is CASSKNGGSNYGYTF. The CDR3 coding sequence is TGCGCCAGCAGCAAAAACGGGGGATCTAACTATGGCTACACCTTC.

As to this clone: At one end the junction does not follow the germline gene, possibly because of a read error. This chain connects TRBV6-5 to TRBJ1-1; D unclear. Per germline, CDR1 MNHEY and CDR2 SVGAGI. The CDR3 consists of 13 residues. The CDR3 region has the DNA TGTGCCAGCAGTTACGCGGTGAACAATGAAGCTTTCTTT. This encodes CASSYAVNNEAFF.

This clone was seen just once. The chain uses TRBV7-6 and TRBJ1-1; a weak D match, TRBD1 (5 bases). Germline assignment: CDR1 SGHVS and CDR2 FNYEAQ. The CDR3 is 14 residues long. V was trimmed by 1 base and J by 10 bases, leaving 16 bases between them. The CDR3, as DNA: TGTGCCAGCAGCTTAGACCCGGGGGTATTCGTAGCTTTCTTT. It yields the protein CASSLDPGVFVAFF.

The CDR3 region is CASSPDRFPPPGRLEAFF. Here the CDR3 DNA reads TGTGCCAGCAGTCCGGACAGGTTTCCCCCCCCGGGCCGCCTTGAAGCTTTCTTT. This chain links TRBV7-9 with TRBJ1-1; TRBD1 agrees at 7 bases. V gave up 6 bases and J gave up 7 bases; unmatched junction bases: 23. Per the germline V gene, CDR1 is SEHNR and CDR2 is FQNEAQ (reference sequence). The CDR3 loop spans 18 amino acids.

The J gene is TRBJ1-1, the V gene TRBV7-9, with 7 positions matching TRBD1. V lost 0 bases, J lost 1 base, and 5 bases stayed unmatched. In germline, CDR1 is SEHNR, CDR2 FQNEAQ (reference sequence). CDR3 length: 16 residues. CDR3 sequence: CASSLAGGRGNTEAFF. The CDR3 coding sequence is TGTGCCAGCAGCTTAGCAGGGGGCAGAGGGAACACTGAAGCTTTCTTT.

This clone was seen once. This sequence joins TRBV6-6 and TRBJ1-2, with 7 bases that match TRBD1. CDR3 length equals 15 residues. CDR1 is MNHNY and CDR2 is SVGAGI in the germline V gene (reference sequence). J gave up 7 bases and V 4 bases, and 12 bases lay outside the gene matches. CDR3 residues: CASSWRLGTAGGYTF. The CDR3 DNA sequence: TGTGCCAGCAGTTGGAGACTTGGGACAGCTGGTGGCTACACCTTC.

The chain combines TRBV4-1 with TRBJ1-6; TRBD1 matches at 7 bases. The junction had 8 bases not matched to a gene; V was cut back by 0 bases and J by 9 bases. Germline V lookup: CDR1 MGHRA, CDR2 YSYEKL. The CDR3 is 16 residues long. The CDR3 region is CASSQDRPGGSSPLHF. DNA for the CDR3: TGCGCCAGCAGCCAAGATCGCCCAGGGGGAAGTTCACCCCTCCACTTT.

J is TRBJ1-4 and V is TRBV18; D gene unclear. V was pared by 6 bases and J by 8 bases, with 16 bases between. CDR3 length equals 14 residues. Germline V gives CDR1 KGHSH, CDR2 LQKENI. The CDR3: CASSLSKSREKLFF. For the CDR3, the DNA is TGTGCCAGCTCTCTATCGAAGTCGCGGGAAAAACTGTTTTTT.

The J gene is TRBJ1-4, the V gene TRBV6-1; tentatively, D is TRBD1 (6 bases). Germline V gene data show CDR1 as MNHNS and CDR2 as SASEGT. This CDR3 contains 14 residues. The germline V and J ends were trimmed by 6 bases and 0 bases, with 8 bases remaining between them. The CDR3 DNA reads as TGTGCCAGCAGCACAGGGTCAACTAATGAAAAACTGTTTTTT. It yields the protein CASSTGSTNEKLFF.